The 5 T cell receptor beta chains in this list originate from one sample, sequenced in a study of beta chain features in type 1 diabetes. Study outcomes and limitations: Shortening that was moderate but significant affected the TCRB CDR3s of Type 1 diabetes patients in all four CD4+ subsets.

Of the isolated RNA, all was reverse transcribed, and so the sequenced material was expressed TCRB transcripts. Data came from immunoSEQ multiplex PCR; TCRdb stores just in-frame clones and leaves some out. The sample lists about 700,000 clones; about an eighth were seen once. Their target antigens are unknown. The specimen sequenced was naive CD4+ T cells from blood. The receptors shown here come from a man younger than 30 with type 1 diabetes.

This sequence joins TRBV29-1 and TRBJ1-1; TRBD1 matches 7 bases. Trimming cost V 0 bases and J 6 bases; bases outside gene matches: 4. The CDR3 is made up of 13 amino acids. Germline CDR1 SQVTM, CDR2 ANQGSEA. In nucleotides, the CDR3 is TGCAGCGTTGAAGATCGACAGGGCCCTGAAGCTTTCTTT. As protein: CSVEDRQGPEAFF.

The sample holds a few counts of this clone. The rearrangement joins TRBV7-2 to TRBJ2-5, with D perhaps TRBD2 (7 bases). Trimming left V 5 bases short and J 1 base short, with 14 bases between. The CDR3 sequence is 15 residues long. CDR1 and CDR2 from the germline V gene are SGHTA and FQGNSA. CDR3 region: CASSLGGAFQETQYF. For the CDR3, the DNA is TGTGCCAGCAGCCTGGGGGGGGCCTTCCAAGAGACCCAGTACTTC.

The chain couples TRBV29-1 to TRBJ1-1; D is unresolved. Trimming cost V 0 bases and J 10 bases, with 12 bases left between them. Germline loops: CDR1 SQVTM, CDR2 ANQGSEA. This CDR3 has 12 residues. CDR3 in DNA: TGCAGCGTTGAAGATCTTAAGGGTCGAGCTTTCTTT. Translating gives CSVEDLKGRAFF.

The gene calls are TRBV12-5 and TRBJ2-5; D remains ambiguous. The CDR3 extends over 11 amino acids. Germline lookup yields CDR1 LGHNT and CDR2 FRNRAP. Trimming left V 4 bases short and J 3 bases short, with 3 bases between. The CDR3 here is CASGWEETQYF. The CDR3 DNA sequence: TGTGCTAGTGGTTGGGAAGAGACCCAGTACTTC.

This chain links TRBV5-1 with TRBJ2-7, with D perhaps TRBD1 (5 bases). V was trimmed by 4 bases and J by 6 bases, leaving 11 bases between them. The CDR3 is 12 residues long. Germline V gives CDR1 SGHRS, CDR2 YFSETQ. The DNA for the CDR3 is TGCGCCAGCAGCACTACAGGAGCCGAGCAGTACTTC. Translated, it gives CASSTTGAEQYF. The full variable domain, in which reference TRBV5-1 and TRBJ2-7 provide the parts outside the CDR3, is KAGVTQTPRYLIKTRGQQVTLSCSPISGHRSVSWYQQTPGQGLQFLFEYFSETQRNKGNFPGRFSGRQFSNSRSEMNVSTLELGDSALYLCASSTTGAEQYFGPGTRLTVT.